This is a list of T cell receptor beta chains from one sample in a study of spatial heterogeneity in lung cancer. Each CDR3 protein gets one entry after TCRdb re-called the 5' RACE reads with MiXCR. The sample includes more than 20,000 distinct CDR3 sequences, under 3.5% of them seen just once. The material was lung tumor tissue, obtained at surgery. The receptor source for this set is a male donor with early-stage non-small cell lung cancer. The CDR3 runs from the conserved cysteine through the conserved F or W. Each record gives: V gene, J gene, D gene, clone size, CDR3 protein, CDR3 DNA. A D gene is named only where the DNA matches it firmly. Expanded clones get a size class; other rows say once, few or many, or leave the size out.

V gene: TRBV12-3/TRBV12-4; J gene: TRBJ1-4; D gene: NA; clone size: many; CDR3 protein: CASSLAHVSEKLFF; CDR3 DNA: TGTGCCAGCAGTTTAGCGCATGTTTCCGAAAAACTGTTTTTT
V gene: TRBV6-5; J gene: TRBJ1-1; D gene: NA; clone size: many; CDR3 protein: CASSYSAQVNTEAFF; CDR3 DNA: TGTGCCAGCAGTTACTCCGCCCAGGTGAACACTGAAGCTTTCTTT
V gene: TRBV24-1; J gene: TRBJ2-7; D gene: NA; clone size: many; CDR3 protein: CATSDSYLVTVHEQYF; CDR3 DNA: TGTGCCACCAGTGATTCTTACCTGGTGACAGTCCACGAGCAGTACTTC
V gene: TRBV30; J gene: TRBJ2-7; D gene: TRBD1; clone size: many; CDR3 protein: CAWRQGIPYEQYF; CDR3 DNA: TGTGCCTGGAGACAGGGGATACCCTACGAGCAGTACTTC
V gene: TRBV7-2; J gene: TRBJ1-1; D gene: NA; clone size: many; CDR3 protein: CASSQTPNTEAFF; CDR3 DNA: TGTGCCAGCAGCCAGACACCGAACACTGAAGCTTTCTTT
V gene: TRBV7-2; J gene: TRBJ2-5; D gene: NA; clone size: many; CDR3 protein: CASSLIGRGETQYF; CDR3 DNA: TGTGCCAGCAGCTTAATTGGGCGGGGAGAGACCCAGTACTTC
V gene: TRBV5-1; J gene: TRBJ1-1; D gene: NA; clone size: medium-sized; CDR3 protein: CASSIRGAGDTEAFF; CDR3 DNA: TGCGCCAGCAGCATCCGGGGGGCGGGGGACACTGAAGCTTTCTTT
V gene: TRBV20-1; J gene: TRBJ1-2; D gene: TRBD1; clone size: many; CDR3 protein: CSADRGDPSGYTF; CDR3 DNA: TGCAGTGCTGACAGGGGGGACCCCTCTGGCTACACCTTC
V gene: TRBV24-1; J gene: TRBJ2-1; D gene: NA; clone size: many; CDR3 protein: CATSDSRERVDEQFF; CDR3 DNA: TGTGCCACCAGTGATTCCAGGGAGCGAGTCGATGAGCAGTTCTTC
V gene: TRBV20-1; J gene: TRBJ1-2; D gene: NA; clone size: many; CDR3 protein: CSAINYGYTF; CDR3 DNA: TGCAGTGCAATTAACTATGGCTACACCTTC
V gene: TRBV29-1; J gene: TRBJ1-2; D gene: NA; clone size: many; CDR3 protein: CSVEEIGNFGYGYTF; CDR3 DNA: TGCAGCGTTGAAGAGATTGGGAATTTCGGCTATGGCTACACCTTC
V gene: TRBV27; J gene: TRBJ1-1; D gene: NA; clone size: medium-sized; CDR3 protein: CASKVTGSGTEAFF; CDR3 DNA: TGTGCCAGCAAGGTTACAGGTTCGGGCACTGAAGCTTTCTTT
V gene: TRBV5-1; J gene: TRBJ2-7; D gene: NA; clone size: medium-sized; CDR3 protein: CASSLGVAGQRQYF; CDR3 DNA: TGCGCCAGCAGCTTGGGAGTGGCGGGCCAGCGGCAGTACTTC
V gene: TRBV9; J gene: TRBJ2-1; D gene: NA; clone size: medium-sized; CDR3 protein: CASSSGQLSADEQFF; CDR3 DNA: TGTGCCAGCAGCAGCGGACAGCTAAGTGCCGATGAGCAGTTCTTC
V gene: TRBV10-1; J gene: TRBJ2-3; D gene: TRBD2; clone size: many; CDR3 protein: CASRVPDGTSGTDTQYF; CDR3 DNA: TGCGCCAGCAGAGTCCCCGATGGGACTAGCGGGACAGATACGCAGTATTTT
V gene: TRBV6-1; J gene: TRBJ2-7; D gene: NA; clone size: NA; CDR3 protein: CASSEWSDTYEQYF; CDR3 DNA: TGTGCCAGCAGTGAGTGGTCCGATACCTACGAGCAGTACTTC
V gene: TRBV7-3; J gene: TRBJ2-3; D gene: TRBD2; clone size: many; CDR3 protein: CASSYRWTSGASTDTQYF; CDR3 DNA: TGTGCCAGCAGCTACCGATGGACTAGCGGGGCTAGCACAGATACGCAGTATTTT
V gene: TRBV20-1; J gene: TRBJ2-1; D gene: TRBD2; clone size: many; CDR3 protein: CSARDPVAGSVNEQFF; CDR3 DNA: TGCAGTGCTAGAGACCCCGTAGCGGGATCGGTCAATGAGCAGTTCTTC
V gene: TRBV5-1; J gene: TRBJ2-3; D gene: NA; clone size: medium-sized; CDR3 protein: CASSPGADTNTDTQYF; CDR3 DNA: TGCGCCAGCAGCCCGGGGGCGGACACCAACACAGATACGCAGTATTTT
V gene: TRBV2; J gene: TRBJ1-3; D gene: NA; clone size: many; CDR3 protein: CASSAPGSGNTIYF; CDR3 DNA: TGTGCCAGCAGCGCCCCGGGCTCTGGAAACACCATATATTTT
V gene: TRBV7-2; J gene: TRBJ2-7; D gene: NA; clone size: NA; CDR3 protein: CASSLRQTAYEQYF; CDR3 DNA: TGTGCCAGCAGCCTCCGACAGACCGCCTACGAGCAGTACTTC
V gene: TRBV12-3/TRBV12-4; J gene: TRBJ1-2; D gene: TRBD1; clone size: many; CDR3 protein: CASSLSRQGDGYTF; CDR3 DNA: TGTGCCAGCAGTTTATCTCGACAGGGGGATGGCTACACCTTC
V gene: TRBV5-1; J gene: TRBJ1-1; D gene: TRBD1; clone size: many; CDR3 protein: CASSLGDRDLDEAFF; CDR3 DNA: TGCGCCAGCAGCTTGGGGGACAGGGATTTAGATGAAGCTTTCTTT
V gene: TRBV14; J gene: TRBJ1-1; D gene: TRBD1; clone size: many; CDR3 protein: CASSWDRVTEAFF; CDR3 DNA: TGTGCCAGCAGCTGGGACAGGGTAACTGAAGCTTTCTTT
V gene: TRBV29-1; J gene: TRBJ2-2; D gene: TRBD2; clone size: many; CDR3 protein: CSVEALAGAGGELFF; CDR3 DNA: TGCAGCGTTGAAGCTCTAGCGGGAGCCGGCGGGGAGCTGTTTTTT
V gene: TRBV20-1; J gene: TRBJ2-3; D gene: TRBD1; clone size: many; CDR3 protein: CSAYRGQVSTDTQYF; CDR3 DNA: TGCAGTGCATACCGTGGACAGGTCAGCACAGATACGCAGTATTTT
V gene: TRBV27; J gene: TRBJ2-6; D gene: NA; clone size: many; CDR3 protein: CASSSQGQSGANVLTF; CDR3 DNA: TGTGCCAGCAGTTCTCAGGGCCAGTCTGGGGCCAACGTCCTGACTTTC
V gene: TRBV5-1; J gene: TRBJ2-5; D gene: TRBD1; clone size: many; CDR3 protein: CASSLGHSRDRGAGETQYF; CDR3 DNA: TGCGCCAGCAGCTTGGGACACAGTCGCGACAGGGGCGCAGGAGAGACCCAGTACTTC
V gene: TRBV2; J gene: TRBJ2-6; D gene: NA; clone size: once; CDR3 protein: CASSEGPRNGANVLTF; CDR3 DNA: TGTGCCAGCAGTGAAGGACCCCGGAATGGGGCCAACGTCCTGACTTTC
V gene: TRBV4-1; J gene: TRBJ2-1; D gene: NA; clone size: many; CDR3 protein: CASSGVRGRDGDEQFF; CDR3 DNA: TGCGCCAGCAGCGGGGTTCGGGGGCGGGATGGGGATGAGCAGTTCTTC
V gene: TRBV29-1; J gene: TRBJ1-4; D gene: NA; clone size: many; CDR3 protein: CSAQWGAGEKLFF; CDR3 DNA: TGCAGCGCGCAGTGGGGTGCCGGCGAAAAACTGTTTTTT
V gene: TRBV27; J gene: TRBJ1-6; D gene: NA; clone size: many; CDR3 protein: CASSFGNSPLHF; CDR3 DNA: TGTGCCAGCAGTTTTGGTAATTCACCCCTCCACTTT